This entry lists 21 T cell receptor beta chains sequenced from one sample in a study of OX40 agonist ivuxolimab in advanced cancers. Method: immunoSEQ multiplex PCR; TCRdb's copy keeps in-frame clones and lacks some. The data contain more than 100,000 clones, 93% of them singletons. Sequenced here: CD4+ or CD8+ T cells sorted from blood, sampled in a trial of the OX40 agonist ivuxolimab. These receptors all stem from an adult with an advanced solid tumor such as melanoma, head and neck, liver or kidney cancer.

The chain carries TRBV10-1 and TRBJ2-2; 8 nucleotides line up with TRBD2. Germline CDR1 reads WNHNN; CDR2 reads SYGVQD (reference sequence). V trimming: 2 bases; J trimming: 4 bases; junction bases outside the gene matches: 3. The CDR3 length is 15 residues. For the CDR3, the DNA is TGCGCCAGCAGTGAGCTTCGGGGGGGCACCGGGGAGCTGTTTTTT. Protein product: CASSELRGGTGELFF.

This chain connects TRBV6-1 to TRBJ2-1; tentative D call: TRBD1 (6 bases). Germline CDR1 and CDR2: MNHNS and SASEGT. The germline V and J ends were trimmed by 11 bases and 7 bases, with 9 bases remaining between them. This CDR3 comprises 10 residues. CDR3: CAAGDNEQFF. The CDR3 nucleotides read TGTGCCGCAGGGGATAATGAGCAGTTCTTC.

The count of this clone is one. This chain links TRBV7-3 with TRBJ2-3; 12 bases line up with TRBD2. V shed 5 bases, J shed 3 bases, and the junction held 3 bases outside the gene matches. Germline assignment: CDR1 SGHTA and CDR2 FQGTGA. The CDR3 loop spans 15 amino acids. The CDR3, as DNA: TGTGCCAGCAGCCCCACTAGCGGGGGGACAGATACGCAGTATTTT. It yields the protein CASSPTSGGTDTQYF.

The rearrangement joins TRBV5-5 to TRBJ1-4; maybe TRBD1 (6 bases). V was shortened by 0 bases and J by 5 bases, with 17 bases between the two germline ends. Germline CDR1 is SGHKS and CDR2 is YYEKEE (reference sequence). The CDR3 runs to 17 residues. Here the CDR3 DNA reads TGTGCCAGCAGCTTGGTATGGGGGGCAGGGGAAAATGAAAAACTGTTTTTT. Translated, it gives CASSLVWGAGENEKLFF.

The chain employs TRBV7-9 and TRBJ1-5; TRBD1 agrees at 8 bases. Losses at the gene ends were 5 bases for V and 6 bases for J; bases not matched to a gene: 3. Germline CDR1 and CDR2: SEHNR and FQNEAQ (reference sequence). The CDR3 consists of 13 residues. CDR3: CASSRQGIQPQHF. The CDR3 DNA reads TGTGCCAGCAGCCGACAGGGGATTCAGCCCCAGCATTTT.

In this sample, this clone turned up once. The chain has TRBV5-4 and TRBJ2-3; D not resolved. Trimming cost V 0 bases and J 0 bases, with 5 bases left between them. The CDR3 is 14 residues long. Germline V lookup: CDR1 SGHNT, CDR2 YYREEE (reference sequence). CDR3 DNA: TGTGCCAGCAGCTTGGGGGCTAGCACAGATACGCAGTATTTT. The encoded protein is CASSLGASTDTQYF.

The V call is TRBV6-1, the J call TRBJ2-3; D could derive from TRBD1 or TRBD2 (5 bases each). The V and J ends lost 8 bases and 2 bases respectively, with 14 bases between them. Germline CDR1 is MNHNS and CDR2 is SASEGT. The CDR3 runs to 14 residues. The CDR3 region is CASGDPMTTDTQYF. The CDR3 DNA is TGTGCCAGCGGGGACCCCATGACCACAGATACGCAGTATTTT.

The chain carries TRBV4-3 and TRBJ2-3; D might be TRBD2 (5 bases). The germline gives CDR1 LGHNA, CDR2 YSLEER. V lost 0 bases to trimming and J lost 4 bases, with 11 bases between them. The CDR3 is 15 amino acids. As DNA, the CDR3 is TGCGCCAGCAGCCAAGATGTGGGAGCCTCAGATACGCAGTATTTT. This encodes CASSQDVGASDTQYF.

The rearrangement links TRBV18 to TRBJ1-4, with 7 bases that match TRBD1. After removal of 4 bases from V and 5 bases from J, the junction contained 10 bases not matched to a gene. Per the germline V gene, CDR1 is KGHSH and CDR2 is LQKENI. The CDR3 has 16 amino acids. The CDR3 DNA reads TGTGCCAGCTCACTTACGCCCGGGACAGAGAATGAAAAACTGTTTTTT. This sequence encodes CASSLTPGTENEKLFF. Supplemented by reference TRBV18 and TRBJ1-4, the full variable domain reads NAGVMQNPRHLVRRRGQEARLRCSPMKGHSHVYWYRQLPEEGLKFMVYLQKENIIDESGMPKERFSAEFPKEGPSILRIQQVVRGDSAAYFCASSLTPGTENEKLFFGSGTQLSVL.

The chain employs TRBV7-2 and TRBJ1-5; D might be TRBD1 (5 bases). The CDR3 is 15 amino acids. From germline, CDR1 is SGHTA and CDR2 FQGNSA. V dropped 5 bases and J dropped 0 bases, with 11 bases sitting between them. CDR3 DNA sequence: TGTGCCAGCAGCAGACAGTCTCATAGCAATCAGCCCCAGCATTTT. Translating gives CASSRQSHSNQPQHF. The full variable domain, with the rest looked up from reference TRBV7-2 and TRBJ1-5, is GAGVSQSPSNKVTEKGKDVELRCDPISGHTALYWYRQSLGQGLEFLIYFQGNSAPDKSGLPSDRFSAERTGGSVSTLTIQRTQQEDSAVYLCASSRQSHSNQPQHFGDGTRLSIL.

The chain is built from TRBV7-2 and TRBJ2-3, with 8 bases that match TRBD2. The CDR3 totals 15 residues. V trimming: 3 bases; J trimming: 4 bases; junction bases outside the gene matches: 6. Germline CDR1 reads SGHTA; CDR2 reads FQGNSA. CDR3 loop: CASSFSGRGADTQYF. The CDR3 DNA follows: TGTGCCAGCAGCTTCAGCGGGAGAGGGGCAGATACGCAGTATTTT. Drawing the rest from reference TRBV7-2 and TRBJ2-3, the complete variable domain is GAGVSQSPSNKVTEKGKDVELRCDPISGHTALYWYRQSLGQGLEFLIYFQGNSAPDKSGLPSDRFSAERTGGSVSTLTIQRTQQEDSAVYLCASSFSGRGADTQYFGPGTRLTVL.

The V call is TRBV30, the J call TRBJ1-6; 7 bases match TRBD1. Losses at the gene ends were 3 bases for V and 7 bases for J; bases not matched to a gene: 3. CDR1 and CDR2 (germline): GTSNPN, SVGIG (reference sequence). The length of the CDR3 is 13 residues. The CDR3 spells CAWRDRENSPLHF. CDR3 coding DNA: TGTGCCTGGAGAGACAGGGAGAATTCACCCCTCCACTTT.

This sequence joins TRBV12-5 and TRBJ2-7; a weak D match, TRBD1 (6 bases). There are 15 residues in the CDR3. Trimming stripped 1 base from V and 3 bases from J, with 13 bases between. Germline V gene lookup returns CDR1 LGHNT and CDR2 FRNRAP. As DNA, the CDR3 is TGTGCTAGTGGTTTGGAGGGGGTCAGGGGCTACGAGCAGTACTTC. Its protein is CASGLEGVRGYEQYF.

This clone has only a few counts. The chain combines TRBV19 with TRBJ1-1; 7 bases line up with TRBD1. The CDR3 runs to 14 residues. V shed 6 bases and J 0 bases; nucleotides not matched to a gene: 4. CDR1 is LNHDA, CDR2 SQIVND, per germline (reference sequence). The CDR3 nucleotides read TGTGCCAGTAGATTGGGACAGATGAACACTGAAGCTTTCTTT. Protein sequence: CASRLGQMNTEAFF.

The genes are TRBV14 and TRBJ1-1, with D hard to call. V was pared by 2 bases and J by 2 bases, with 9 bases between. This CDR3 comprises 14 residues. Germline CDR1 SGHDN, CDR2 FVKESK. This chain's CDR3 is CASSQSTINTEAFF. The CDR3 region has the DNA TGTGCCAGCAGCCAATCCACAATAAACACTGAAGCTTTCTTT. Filled out from reference TRBV14 and TRBJ1-1, the complete variable domain reads EAGVTQFPSHSVIEKGQTVTLRCDPISGHDNLYWYRRVMGKEIKFLLHFVKESKQDESGMPNNRFLAERTGGTYSTLKVQPAELEDSGVYFCASSQSTINTEAFFGQGTRLTVV.

This chain connects TRBV11-3 to TRBJ2-1, with TRBD2 matching over 7 bases. Germline loops: CDR1 SGHNT, CDR2 YENEEA. Trimming took 3 bases from V and 9 from J; bases not matched to a gene: 5. The length of the CDR3 is 13 residues. For the CDR3, the DNA is TGTGCCAGCAGCTTGGGGTCGGGGGGTGAGCAGTTCTTC. It is translated as CASSLGSGGEQFF.

The chain uses TRBV6-1 and TRBJ1-2; D is unclear. V gave up 6 bases and J gave up 6 bases, with 14 bases separating them. Germline V gene lookup returns CDR1 MNHNS and CDR2 SASEGT. The CDR3 extends over 13 amino acids. CDR3 nucleotides: TGTGCCAGCAGGCGGGCCCTCGGACATGGCTACACCTTC. This translates into CASRRALGHGYTF.

The chain couples TRBV7-9 to TRBJ1-3; 8 bases agree with TRBD1. The CDR3 sequence is 17 residues long. Germline V CDR1 and CDR2: SEHNR, FQNEAQ (reference sequence). V lost 1 base, J lost 0 bases, and 5 bases stayed unmatched. This chain's CDR3 is CASSLDWTGHSGNTIYF. In nucleotides, the CDR3 is TGTGCCAGCAGCTTAGATTGGACAGGGCACTCTGGAAACACCATATATTTT.

The chain employs TRBV7-9 and TRBJ2-5; D is undetermined. The germline V and J ends were trimmed by 3 bases and 0 bases, with 17 bases remaining between them. The CDR3 is 17 residues long. In germline, CDR1 is SEHNR, CDR2 FQNEAQ (reference sequence). The CDR3 spells CASSFLVGFQYQETQYF. The CDR3 DNA sequence: TGTGCCAGCAGCTTTCTTGTCGGCTTCCAGTACCAAGAGACCCAGTACTTC.

This clone has a handful of counts. V gene TRBV5-6 combines with J gene TRBJ2-5; 9 bases are a match to TRBD1. The trim removed 5 bases at V and 8 bases at J, leaving 13 bases unmatched. The CDR3 consists of 15 residues. The V gene's germline CDR1 is SGHDT and CDR2 YYEEEE. The CDR3 nucleotides are TGTGCCAGCAGTTCCAGCGGGACAGGGCGGGTAACCCAGTACTTC. This encodes CASSSSGTGRVTQYF.

The chain carries TRBV6-6 and TRBJ1-2; TRBD1 matches at 8 bases. J gave up 5 bases and V 5 bases, and 10 bases lay outside the gene matches. There are 15 residues in the CDR3. CDR1 and CDR2 from the germline V gene are MNHNY and SVGAGI (reference sequence). The DNA for the CDR3 is TGTGCCAGCAGTCAACCCGGACAGGGTGAATATGGCTACACCTTC. This codes for CASSQPGQGEYGYTF.